Sequencing of this T cell receptor (beta chain) was carried out in a study of T cell repertoires in cytomegalovirus infection. In the study overall: Selected CMV epitopes included recently identified HLA-C-restricted ones as well as well-studied HLA-B-restricted ones.

TCRdb processed the reads anew with MiXCR; each CDR3 protein has one entry. This sample has about 770,000 distinct CDR3 sequences, with approximately 32% found just once. A few counts support this clonotype. The antigen is undetermined. The CDR3 loop spans 16 amino acids. The junction had 4 bases not matched to a gene; V was cut back by 4 bases and J by 0 bases. Looked up from germline, CDR1 is LNHDA and CDR2 is SQIVND (reference sequence). V usage is TRBV19 and J usage is TRBJ1-1, with 11 bases matching TRBD1. The sequence came from a human donor in good health (CMV status not recorded). Some clones in this sample may be carry-over from other donors' samples. The material sequenced was cultured CD8+ T cells from PBMCs, taken from culture after CMV antigen stimulation. For the CDR3, the DNA is TGTGCCAGTAGTAGCCGGGACAGGGGGATGAACACTGAAGCTTTCTTT. This sequence encodes CASSSRDRGMNTEAFF.